This T cell receptor (beta chain) was obtained from a study of blood T cell repertoires in COVID-19 (TCRdb year 2020). For the wider study: The collaborator samples originated in the United States, Italy and Spain and spanned the acute and convalescent phases of COVID-19. The material from the prospective study consisted of cDNA or gDNA derived from T cells, B-cell-depleted T cells, or PBMCs. Subjects who had been exposed to COVID-19, were actively infected with it, or had recovered from it provided the deeply sampled blood TCRbeta repertoires that made up the dataset. A freely available public database, intended as a resource for researchers studying the immune response to SARS-CoV-2, is where the repertoires were released. Samples were obtained from the ongoing ImmuneRACE study (first 160 participants) and from 1,254 subjects provided by 6 global collaborators. A de-identified subject ID, COVID-19 status, age in years and sex were almost always included in the sample metadata. Where available, HLA class I and class II types were obtained from metadata supplied by the sample provider rather than from assay-based typing. Paper-wide results and their limitations: How much clinical and demographic metadata was included differed by source and by participant, and the metadata was provided uncurated.

Whole blood was collected in K2EDTA tubes by collaborating institutions according to the institutions' own protocols. For TCRbeta analysis, collaborators shipped samples as frozen whole blood, isolated PBMCs, or DNA extracted from either of those sample types. A note on this clone: Its specific antigen is unknown. Base qualities are not recorded, but no much larger clone differs from it by a single base.

The immunoSEQ Assay, a bias-controlled multiplex PCR, was used to amplify TCRbeta CDR3 regions from genomic DNA. Per the authors' processing: Nucleated cell counts per sample were estimated from amplification of reference gene primers within the assay. To quantify the absolute abundance of each unique TCRbeta CDR3 rearrangement, sequence reads were collapsed and filtered. For each sample, productive Simpson clonality was calculated by taking the square root of Simpson's diversity index across productive rearrangements. The table was pulled from immuneACCESS by TCRdb, which kept in-frame rearrangements only. Such tables lose some clones; where checked, under half of the loss comes from unresolved V genes, and the rest has no known cause. V and J calls and clone size follow that table, whereas D and trimming were derived from the DNA. This sample has 250,000 or so clones in its table, and approximately 88% of those were observed once. The ten biggest clones cover around 0.78% of the sample.

The CDR1 and CDR2 encoded by the germline V gene are KGHDR and SFDVKD. The CDR3 spans 16 residues, from the cysteine through the phenylalanine. Only the CDR3 DNA stays, 48 bases, in frame from base 1. Trimmed from V: 4 bases; trimmed from J: 9 bases; junction bases lacking a gene match: 11. The sample was peripheral blood. The V gene is TRBV24-1 and the J gene is TRBJ2-1, and TRBD2 aligns with 10 junction nucleotides. The sequence was collected from a woman aged 25 to 39 with acute or convalescent COVID-19. The CDR3 protein sequence reads: CATSDHIAGGGTEQFF. The nucleotides are TGTGCCACCAGTGACCACATAGCGGGAGGCGGGACTGAGCAGTTCTTC.